This T cell receptor beta chain was found in a study of Ad26.COV2.S vaccination and SARS-CoV-2 variants. Study context: Ad26.COV2.S, an intramuscular injection, was given once or twice 56 days apart. Overall study results and limits: Compared with placebo recipients, vaccine recipients had higher spike-specific TCR breadth. TCR breadth and depth analyses may have underestimated total T cell responses.

The CDR3 length is 14 residues. Germline CDR1 and CDR2: KGHSH and LQKENI. Trimming shortened V by 6 bases and J by 0 bases, and 9 bases separated the two germline ends. Treatment: around 19 received Ad26.COV2.S at low or high dose, single or two shots; 5 received placebo; per-sample allocation not given. Sampling occurred on day 63 after the first vaccine or placebo injection. A Boston donor was an adult aged 18-55 years. This table comes from immunoSEQ multiplex PCR, and its TCRdb copy is limited to in-frame clones, with some not included. The sample yields hundreds of thousands of clones, 75% to 95% seen once. A remark on this clone: Its antigen is as yet unknown.

The specimen comprised peripheral blood, sampled in a trial of Ad26.COV2.S vaccine versus placebo. This chain uses TRBV18 with TRBJ1-5, with D tentatively TRBD1 (5 bases). The TCR comes from a person between 18 and 60 years old who received the Ad26.COV2.S COVID-19 vaccine or a placebo. CDR3 DNA sequence: TGTGCCAGCTCCGAGGGGCTTAGCAATCAGCCCCAGCATTTT. Its protein product is CASSEGLSNQPQHF.